A selection of T cell receptor beta chains follows, all from one sample in a study of cytomegalovirus exposure and HLA in healthy donors. Profiled with immunoSEQ multiplex PCR; TCRdb holds only in-frame clones, not every one. The sample consists of some 200,000 clones, approximately 82% of them appearing once. The sequenced sample consisted of PBMCs. The source is a man aged 18 to 29 in good health and CMV-seronegative. Both conserved end residues are part of each CDR3. A D gene is named only where the DNA matches it firmly. For some rows the clone size is stated as once, few or many, or as a class when expanded; others skip it.

j_gene,d_gene,abundance,v_gene,CDR3aa,CDR3nt
TRBJ2-7,TRBD2,NA,TRBV6-5,CASSWGTSGYEQYF,TGTGCCAGCAGTTGGGGGACTAGCGGCTACGAGCAGTACTTC
TRBJ2-3,TRBD2,NA,TRBV7-2,CASSLLVLAGGGDTQYF,TGTGCCAGCAGCTTATTGGTCTTAGCGGGAGGGGGCGATACGCAGTATTTT
TRBJ2-7,TRBD1,NA,TRBV2,CASRDRGSSYEQYF,TGTGCCAGCCGAGACAGGGGAAGTTCCTACGAGCAGTACTTC
TRBJ2-1,TRBD2,NA,TRBV27,CASSSRSPSGVNNEQFF,TGTGCCAGCAGTTCCCGGTCCCCCAGCGGGGTTAACAATGAGCAGTTCTTC
TRBJ2-1,NA,few,TRBV20-1,CSASGTAEQFF,TGCAGTGCTAGTGGAACAGCTGAGCAGTTCTTC
TRBJ2-3,TRBD2,few,TRBV29-1,CSVELAADTQYF,TGCAGCGTTGAACTAGCGGCAGATACGCAGTATTTT
TRBJ2-1,NA,few,TRBV6-6,CASDPRVERNEQFF,TGTGCCAGTGACCCCCGAGTGGAGAGGAATGAGCAGTTCTTC
TRBJ2-1,TRBD1,once,TRBV5-5,CASSLVAGGEQFF,TGTGCCAGCAGCTTGGTAGCAGGGGGTGAGCAGTTCTTC
TRBJ1-1,TRBD1,NA,TRBV19,CAGRQGGNMNTEAFF,TGTGCCGGGAGACAGGGCGGCAACATGAACACTGAAGCTTTCTTT
TRBJ1-1,NA,NA,TRBV12-2,CASRSLQGNTEAFF,TGTGCAAGTCGCTCGCTACAGGGAAACACTGAAGCTTTCTTT
TRBJ1-1,TRBD1,NA,TRBV5-1,CASSPEQGTTEAFF,TGCGCCAGCAGCCCAGAACAGGGGACCACTGAAGCTTTCTTT
TRBJ2-2,NA,NA,TRBV19,CASSIRPSTPNTGELFF,TGTGCCAGTAGTATAAGGCCTAGTACTCCGAACACCGGGGAGCTGTTTTTT
TRBJ1-2,TRBD1,NA,TRBV5-1,CASSLGRGTANYGYTF,TGCGCCAGCAGCTTGGGCAGGGGGACGGCTAATTATGGCTACACCTTC
TRBJ2-2,TRBD1,many,TRBV25-1,CASSEGTGDTGELFF,TGTGCCAGCAGTGAAGGGACAGGGGACACCGGGGAGCTGTTTTTT
TRBJ1-6,TRBD1,NA,TRBV6-1,CASSNRDRGASPLHF,TGTGCCAGCAGTAATCGGGACAGGGGAGCTTCACCCCTCCACTTT
TRBJ2-3,NA,NA,TRBV7-9,CASSLNSGGGDTQYF,TGTGCCAGCAGCTTAAATAGCGGTGGAGGGGATACGCAGTATTTT
TRBJ2-5,TRBD2,NA,TRBV15,CATSRGLVETQYF,TGTGCCACCAGCAGGGGACTAGTGGAGACCCAGTACTTC
TRBJ2-1,NA,once,TRBV28,CASSSLAGGFYNEQFF,TGTGCCAGCAGTTCCTTAGCCGGAGGCTTCTACAATGAGCAGTTCTTC
TRBJ1-5,NA,NA,TRBV5-1,CASSLAGGKQPQHF,TGCGCCAGCAGCTTGGCGGGGGGCAAGCAGCCCCAGCATTTT
TRBJ1-1,TRBD1,NA,TRBV28,CASSPLEGAGTEAFF,TGTGCCAGCAGCCCGTTGGAGGGGGCGGGAACCGAAGCTTTCTTT
TRBJ1-4,NA,NA,TRBV28,CASSSRATNEKLFF,TGTGCCAGCAGTTCCAGGGCAACTAATGAAAAACTGTTTTTT
TRBJ2-3,NA,NA,TRBV18,CASSPPRHLDTQYF,TGTGCCAGCTCACCACCCAGGCATTTAGATACGCAGTATTTT
TRBJ2-1,TRBD1,NA,TRBV27,CASSFRDRYNEQFF,TGTGCCAGCAGTTTCCGGGACAGGTACAATGAGCAGTTCTTC
TRBJ2-7,NA,NA,TRBV10-1,CASSELQGTTYEQYF,TGCGCCAGCAGTGAATTACAGGGCACAACCTACGAGCAGTACTTC
TRBJ1-2,TRBD1,once,TRBV7-3,CASSSYGTGGRGYTF,TGTGCCAGCAGCTCTTACGGGACAGGGGGACGGGGCTACACCTTC
TRBJ2-7,TRBD1,NA,TRBV19,CASSIRSGGLGYEQYF,TGTGCCAGTAGTATAAGATCAGGGGGCCTAGGGTACGAGCAGTACTTC
TRBJ1-2,NA,NA,TRBV19,CASTERRGAENYGYTF,TGTGCCAGTACCGAAAGACGCGGTGCCGAGAACTATGGCTACACCTTC
TRBJ2-5,TRBD1,NA,TRBV19,CASSFSGTGLETQYF,TGTGCCAGTAGTTTTTCCGGGACAGGGCTAGAGACCCAGTACTTC
TRBJ2-5,TRBD1,NA,TRBV2,CASSERPTRTGGIQETQYF,TGTGCCAGCAGTGAACGGCCCACCCGGACAGGGGGTATTCAAGAGACCCAGTACTTC
TRBJ2-2,TRBD1,NA,TRBV19,CASSMDRGAGELFF,TGTGCCAGTAGTATGGACAGGGGCGCCGGGGAGCTGTTTTTT
TRBJ2-2,NA,once,TRBV6-5,CASSYLSTNTGELFF,TGTGCCAGCAGTTATTTGAGTACGAACACCGGGGAGCTGTTTTTT
TRBJ1-5,TRBD1,once,TRBV15,CATDRDRGISNQPQHF,TGTGCCACAGACCGGGACAGGGGGATAAGCAATCAGCCCCAGCATTTT
TRBJ1-1,NA,NA,TRBV6-6,CASSYDKGRHIEAFF,TGTGCCAGCAGTTACGATAAGGGGAGGCATATTGAAGCTTTCTTT
TRBJ1-2,TRBD1,NA,TRBV15,CATSRKSGQGSWGYTF,TGTGCCACCAGCAGGAAGTCGGGACAGGGATCCTGGGGCTACACCTTC
TRBJ2-7,NA,NA,TRBV10-3,CAIRDKSYEQYF,TGTGCCATCAGGGACAAATCCTACGAGCAGTACTTC
TRBJ2-2,TRBD1,few,TRBV7-6,CASSPTGGAGELFF,TGTGCCAGCAGCCCCACAGGGGGTGCCGGGGAGCTGTTTTTT
TRBJ1-5,NA,NA,TRBV6-5,CASSSGPNQPQHF,TGTGCCAGCAGTTCAGGGCCCAATCAGCCCCAGCATTTT
TRBJ1-2,TRBD1,NA,TRBV4-1,CASSAEGQGNYGYTF,TGCGCCAGCAGCGCGGAGGGACAGGGCAACTATGGCTACACCTTC
TRBJ2-1,NA,NA,TRBV27,CASSSGLHLAYNEQFF,TGTGCCAGCAGTTCCGGACTGCATCTGGCCTACAATGAGCAGTTCTTC
TRBJ1-1,NA,NA,TRBV10-2,CASRAGVTEAFF,TGCGCCAGTCGGGCGGGGGTCACTGAAGCTTTCTTT
TRBJ2-6,NA,few,TRBV10-1,CASSANSGANVLTF,TGCGCCAGCAGTGCCAACTCTGGGGCCAACGTCCTGACTTTC
TRBJ2-7,NA,NA,TRBV28,CASSLRGIRSYEQYF,TGTGCCAGCAGTTTAAGGGGTATCCGCTCCTACGAGCAGTACTTC
TRBJ2-3,TRBD2,NA,TRBV6-1,CASSRRSSGTDTQYF,TGTGCCAGCAGTCGCCGATCTAGCGGAACAGATACGCAGTATTTT
TRBJ1-5,NA,NA,TRBV7-9,CASSLLGGADQPQHF,TGTGCCAGCAGCTTACTTGGGGGGGCCGATCAGCCCCAGCATTTT
TRBJ2-3,NA,NA,TRBV18,CASSPAGEDTQYF,TGTGCCAGCTCCCCGGCCGGGGAGGATACGCAGTATTTT
TRBJ2-1,NA,NA,TRBV2,CASSPGRRGGQFF,TGTGCCAGCAGTCCAGGACGGAGAGGGGGACAGTTCTTC
TRBJ1-2,NA,NA,TRBV21-1,CASSKEGRGRSDGYTF,TGTGCCAGCAGCAAAGAAGGCAGGGGGCGGTCGGATGGCTACACCTTC
TRBJ1-2,NA,few,TRBV12-1,CASSFTWTGYGYTF,TGTGCCAGCAGCTTTACATGGACAGGCTATGGCTACACCTTC
TRBJ2-1,NA,few,TRBV2,CASSEVGAGLGWFF,TGTGCCAGCAGTGAGGTCGGGGCGGGGTTGGGGTGGTTCTTC
TRBJ2-7,NA,few,TRBV6-5,CASIPRHDISYEQYF,TGTGCCAGCATCCCCCGACACGACATTTCCTACGAGCAGTACTTC
TRBJ2-7,TRBD2,NA,TRBV2,CASRTTSGRAFEQYF,TGTGCCAGCAGGACCACTAGCGGGAGGGCGTTCGAGCAGTACTTC
TRBJ1-1,NA,NA,TRBV27,CASSNAGNTEAFF,TGTGCCAGCAGCAATGCGGGGAACACTGAAGCTTTCTTT
TRBJ2-7,NA,NA,TRBV10-1,CASSLSGGYEQYF,TGCGCCAGCAGCCTCTCCGGGGGCTACGAGCAGTACTTC
TRBJ1-1,NA,NA,TRBV10-3,CAIAQEWADTEAFF,TGTGCCATCGCCCAAGAGTGGGCCGACACTGAAGCTTTCTTT